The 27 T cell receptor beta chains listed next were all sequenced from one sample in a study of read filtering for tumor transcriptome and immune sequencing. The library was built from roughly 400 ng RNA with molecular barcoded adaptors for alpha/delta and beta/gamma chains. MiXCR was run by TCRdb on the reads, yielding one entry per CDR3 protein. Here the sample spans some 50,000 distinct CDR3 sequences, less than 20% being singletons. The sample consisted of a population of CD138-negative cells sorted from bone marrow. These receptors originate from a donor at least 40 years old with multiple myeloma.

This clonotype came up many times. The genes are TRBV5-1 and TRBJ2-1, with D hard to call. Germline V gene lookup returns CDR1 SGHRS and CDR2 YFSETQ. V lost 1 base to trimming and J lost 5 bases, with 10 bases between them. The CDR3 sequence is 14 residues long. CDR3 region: CASSLSSLNNEQFF. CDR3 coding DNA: TGCGCCAGCAGCTTGAGTAGTTTGAACAATGAGCAGTTCTTC. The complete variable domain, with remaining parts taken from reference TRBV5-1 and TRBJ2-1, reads KAGVTQTPRYLIKTRGQQVTLSCSPISGHRSVSWYQQTPGQGLQFLFEYFSETQRNKGNFPGRFSGRQFSNSRSEMNVSTLELGDSALYLCASSLSSLNNEQFFGPGTRLTVL.

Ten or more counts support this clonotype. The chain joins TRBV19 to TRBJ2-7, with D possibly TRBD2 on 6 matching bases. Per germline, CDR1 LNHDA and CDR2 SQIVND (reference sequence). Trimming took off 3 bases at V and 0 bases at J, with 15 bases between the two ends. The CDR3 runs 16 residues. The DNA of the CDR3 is TGTGCCAGTAGTATCCTGGGCGGGGTGAGCTCCTACGAGCAGTACTTC. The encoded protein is CASSILGGVSSYEQYF. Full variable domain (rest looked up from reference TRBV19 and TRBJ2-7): DGGITQSPKYLFRKEGQNVTLSCEQNLNHDAMYWYRQDPGQGLRLIYYSQIVNDFQKGDIAEGYSVSREKKESFPLTVTSAQKNPTAFYLCASSILGGVSSYEQYFGPGTRLTVT.

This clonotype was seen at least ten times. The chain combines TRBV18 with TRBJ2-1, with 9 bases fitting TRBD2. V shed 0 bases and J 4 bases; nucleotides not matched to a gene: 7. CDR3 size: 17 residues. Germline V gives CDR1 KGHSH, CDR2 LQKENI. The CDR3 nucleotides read TGTGCCAGCTCACCACCTAGCGGGAGTAGTGGTTACAATGAGCAGTTCTTC. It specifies CASSPPSGSSGYNEQFF.

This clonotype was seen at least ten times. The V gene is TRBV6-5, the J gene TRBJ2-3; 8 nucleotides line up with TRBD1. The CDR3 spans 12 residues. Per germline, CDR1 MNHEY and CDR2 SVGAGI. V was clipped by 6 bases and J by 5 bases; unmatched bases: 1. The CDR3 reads CASRTGEDTQYF. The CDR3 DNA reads TGTGCCAGCAGGACAGGGGAAGATACGCAGTATTTT.

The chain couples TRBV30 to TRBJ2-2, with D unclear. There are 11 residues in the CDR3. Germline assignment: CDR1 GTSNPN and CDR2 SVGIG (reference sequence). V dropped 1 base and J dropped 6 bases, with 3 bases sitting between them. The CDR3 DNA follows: TGTGCCTGGAGTGAAGCCGGGGAGCTGTTTTTT. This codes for CAWSEAGELFF. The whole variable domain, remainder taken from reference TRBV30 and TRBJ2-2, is SQTIHQWPATLVQPVGSPLSLECTVEGTSNPNLYWYRQAAGRGLQLLFYSVGIGQISSEVPQNLSASRPQDRQFILSSKKLLLSDSGFYLCAWSEAGELFFGEGSRLTVL.

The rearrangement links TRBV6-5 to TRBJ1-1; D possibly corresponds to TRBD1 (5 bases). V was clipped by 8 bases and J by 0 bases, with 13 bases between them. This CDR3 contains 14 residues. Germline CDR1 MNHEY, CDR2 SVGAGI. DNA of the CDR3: TGTGCCAGCCATAGTATCAGGGTGAACACTGAAGCTTTCTTT. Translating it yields CASHSIRVNTEAFF.

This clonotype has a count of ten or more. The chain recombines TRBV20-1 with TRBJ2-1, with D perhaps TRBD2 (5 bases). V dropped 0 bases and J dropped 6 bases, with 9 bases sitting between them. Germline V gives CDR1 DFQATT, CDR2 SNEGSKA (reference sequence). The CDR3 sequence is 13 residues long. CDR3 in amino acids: CSARDLRGNEQFF. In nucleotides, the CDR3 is TGCAGTGCTAGAGATCTTCGGGGCAATGAGCAGTTCTTC.

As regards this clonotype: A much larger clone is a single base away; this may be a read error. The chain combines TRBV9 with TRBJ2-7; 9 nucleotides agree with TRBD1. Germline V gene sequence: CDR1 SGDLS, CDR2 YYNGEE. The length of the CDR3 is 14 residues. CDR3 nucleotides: TGTGCCAGCAGCGTCTCGGGACAGGGCTACAAGCAGTACTTC. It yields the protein CASSVSGQGYKQYF.

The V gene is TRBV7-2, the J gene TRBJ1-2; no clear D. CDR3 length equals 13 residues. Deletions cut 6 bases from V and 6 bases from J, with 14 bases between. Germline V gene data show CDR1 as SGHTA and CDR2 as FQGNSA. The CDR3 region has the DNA TGTGCCAGCAGTTGGATCCGCTGGCATGGCTACACCTTC. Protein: CASSWIRWHGYTF.

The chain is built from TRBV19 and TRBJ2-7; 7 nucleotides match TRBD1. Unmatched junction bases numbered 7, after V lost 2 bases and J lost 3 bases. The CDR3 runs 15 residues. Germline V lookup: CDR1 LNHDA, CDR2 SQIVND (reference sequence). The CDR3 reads CASSIRGTESYEQYF. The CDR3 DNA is TGTGCCAGTAGTATAAGGGGGACAGAGAGCTACGAGCAGTACTTC. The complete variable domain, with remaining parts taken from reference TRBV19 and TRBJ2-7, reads DGGITQSPKYLFRKEGQNVTLSCEQNLNHDAMYWYRQDPGQGLRLIYYSQIVNDFQKGDIAEGYSVSREKKESFPLTVTSAQKNPTAFYLCASSIRGTESYEQYFGPGTRLTVT.

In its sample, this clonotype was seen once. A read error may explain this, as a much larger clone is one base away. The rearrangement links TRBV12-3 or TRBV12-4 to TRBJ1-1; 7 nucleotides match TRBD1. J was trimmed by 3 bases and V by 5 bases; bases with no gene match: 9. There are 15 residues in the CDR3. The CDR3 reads CASSPEGQGDTEAFF. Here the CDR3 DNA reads TGTGCCAGCAGTCCCGAGGGGCAGGGGGACACTGAAGCTTTCTTT.

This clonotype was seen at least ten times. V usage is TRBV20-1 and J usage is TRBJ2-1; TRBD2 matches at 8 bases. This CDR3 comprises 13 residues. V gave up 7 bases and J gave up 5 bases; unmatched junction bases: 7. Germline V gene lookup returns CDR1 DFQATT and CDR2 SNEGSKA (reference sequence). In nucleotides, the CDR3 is TGCAGTGTTCCAGCGGGAGATCACAATGAGCAGTTCTTC. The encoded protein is CSVPAGDHNEQFF.

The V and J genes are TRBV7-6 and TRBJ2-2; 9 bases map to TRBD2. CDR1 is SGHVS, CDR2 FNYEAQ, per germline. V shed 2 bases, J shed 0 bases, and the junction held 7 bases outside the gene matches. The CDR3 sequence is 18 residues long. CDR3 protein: CASSLIRLAASNTGELFF. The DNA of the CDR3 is TGTGCCAGCAGCTTAATAAGACTAGCGGCATCGAACACCGGGGAGCTGTTTTTT. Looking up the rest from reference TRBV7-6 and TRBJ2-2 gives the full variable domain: GAGVSQSPRYKVTKRGQDVALRCDPISGHVSLYWYRQALGQGPEFLTYFNYEAQQDKSGLPNDRFSAERPEGSISTLTIQRTEQRDSAMYRCASSLIRLAASNTGELFFGEGSRLTVL.

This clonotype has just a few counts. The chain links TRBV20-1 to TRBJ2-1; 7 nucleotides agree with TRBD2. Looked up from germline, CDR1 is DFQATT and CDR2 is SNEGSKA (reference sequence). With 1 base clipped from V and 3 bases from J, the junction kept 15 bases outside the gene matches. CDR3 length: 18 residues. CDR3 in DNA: TGCAGTGCTAGAGCCGCGACAGTGTCTAGCGGTAACTACAATGAGCAGTTCTTC. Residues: CSARAATVSSGNYNEQFF.

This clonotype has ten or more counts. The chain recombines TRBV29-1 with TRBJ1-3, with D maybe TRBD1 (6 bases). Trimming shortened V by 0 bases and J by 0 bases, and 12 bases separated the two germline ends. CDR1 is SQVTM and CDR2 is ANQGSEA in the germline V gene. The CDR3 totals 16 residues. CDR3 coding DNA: TGCAGCGTTGAAGATCCGGGGGCGCGCTCTGGAAACACCATATATTTT. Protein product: CSVEDPGARSGNTIYF.

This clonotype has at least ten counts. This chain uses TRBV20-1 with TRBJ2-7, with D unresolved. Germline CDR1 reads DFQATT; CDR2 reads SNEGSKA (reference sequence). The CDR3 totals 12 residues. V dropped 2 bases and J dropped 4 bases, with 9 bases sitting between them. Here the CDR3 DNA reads TGCAGTGCTAGACGCAGCGAGTACGAGCAGTACTTC. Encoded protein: CSARRSEYEQYF.

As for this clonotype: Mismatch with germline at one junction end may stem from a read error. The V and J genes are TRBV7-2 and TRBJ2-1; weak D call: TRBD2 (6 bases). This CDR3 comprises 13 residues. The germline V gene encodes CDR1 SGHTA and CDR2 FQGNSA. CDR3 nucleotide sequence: TGTGCCAGTAGCTTAGGGACTTACAATGAGCAGTGCTTC. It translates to CASSLGTYNEQCF. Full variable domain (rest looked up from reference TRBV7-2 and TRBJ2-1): GAGVSQSPSNKVTEKGKDVELRCDPISGHTALYWYRQSLGQGLEFLIYFQGNSAPDKSGLPSDRFSAERTGGSVSTLTIQRTQQEDSAVYLCASSLGTYNEQCFGPGTRLTVL.

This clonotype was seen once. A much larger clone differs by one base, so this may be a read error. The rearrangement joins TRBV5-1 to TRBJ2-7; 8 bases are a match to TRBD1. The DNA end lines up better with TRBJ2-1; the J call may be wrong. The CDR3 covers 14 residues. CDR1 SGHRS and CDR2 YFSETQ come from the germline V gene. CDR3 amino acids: CASSSGTGSYEQFF. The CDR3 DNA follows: TGCGCCAGCAGCTCGGGGACAGGTTCCTACGAGCAGTTCTTC.

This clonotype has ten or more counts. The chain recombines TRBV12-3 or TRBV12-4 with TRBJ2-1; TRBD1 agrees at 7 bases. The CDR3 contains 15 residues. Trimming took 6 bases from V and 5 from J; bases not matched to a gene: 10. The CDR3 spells CASRSTGSLDNEQFF. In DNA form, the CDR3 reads TGTGCCAGCAGGTCGACAGGGTCGCTGGACAATGAGCAGTTCTTC.

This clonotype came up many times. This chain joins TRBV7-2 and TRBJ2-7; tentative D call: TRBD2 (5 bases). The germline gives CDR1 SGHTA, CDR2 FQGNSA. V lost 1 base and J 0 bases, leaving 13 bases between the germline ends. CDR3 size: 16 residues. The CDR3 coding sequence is TGTGCCAGCAGCTTAGGATGGGCGGGCCACTCCTACGAGCAGTACTTC. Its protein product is CASSLGWAGHSYEQYF.

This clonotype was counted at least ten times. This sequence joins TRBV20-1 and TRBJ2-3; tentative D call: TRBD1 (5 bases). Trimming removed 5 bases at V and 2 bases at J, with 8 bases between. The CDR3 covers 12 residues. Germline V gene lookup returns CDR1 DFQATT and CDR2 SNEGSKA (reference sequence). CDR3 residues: CSAGAATDTQYF. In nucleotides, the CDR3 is TGCAGTGCTGGGGCCGCCACAGATACGCAGTATTTT.

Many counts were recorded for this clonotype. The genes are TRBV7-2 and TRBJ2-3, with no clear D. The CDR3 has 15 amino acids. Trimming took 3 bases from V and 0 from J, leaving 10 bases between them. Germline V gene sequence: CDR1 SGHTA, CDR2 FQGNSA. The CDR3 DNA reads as TGTGCCAGCAGCTTGGGTGGGCCAAGCACAGATACGCAGTATTTT. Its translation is CASSLGGPSTDTQYF.

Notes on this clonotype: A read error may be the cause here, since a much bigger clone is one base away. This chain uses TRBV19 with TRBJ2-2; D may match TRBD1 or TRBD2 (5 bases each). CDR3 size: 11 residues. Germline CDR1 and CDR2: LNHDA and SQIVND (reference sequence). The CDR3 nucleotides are TGTGCCAGTAACGGGGCCGGGGACCTGTTTTTT. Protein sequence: CASNGAGDLFF. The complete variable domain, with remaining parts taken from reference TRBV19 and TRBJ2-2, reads DGGITQSPKYLFRKEGQNVTLSCEQNLNHDAMYWYRQDPGQGLRLIYYSQIVNDFQKGDIAEGYSVSREKKESFPLTVTSAQKNPTAFYLCASNGAGDLFFGEGSRLTVL.

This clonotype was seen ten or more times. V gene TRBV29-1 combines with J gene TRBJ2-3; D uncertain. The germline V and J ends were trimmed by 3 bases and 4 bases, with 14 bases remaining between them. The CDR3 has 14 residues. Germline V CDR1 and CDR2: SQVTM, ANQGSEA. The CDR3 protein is CSVDGQSLADTQYF. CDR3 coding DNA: TGCAGCGTTGATGGCCAGTCCTTGGCAGATACGCAGTATTTT.

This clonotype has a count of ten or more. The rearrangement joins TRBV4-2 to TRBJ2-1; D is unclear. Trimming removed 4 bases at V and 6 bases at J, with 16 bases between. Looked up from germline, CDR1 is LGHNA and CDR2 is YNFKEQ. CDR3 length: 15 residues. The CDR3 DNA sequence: TGTGCCAGCAGCCTGACGGATCACCCCAGCAATGAGCAGTTCTTC. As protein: CASSLTDHPSNEQFF.

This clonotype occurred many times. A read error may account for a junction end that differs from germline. Here the CDR3 DNA reads TGTGCCAGCAGTTACTCGGCTAGCGGGCCTAGCACAGATGCGCAGTATTTT. It specifies CASSYSASGPSTDAQYF. The gene calls are TRBV6-5 and TRBJ2-3; 8 bases are a match to TRBD2. The CDR3 runs to 17 residues. Germline V CDR1 and CDR2: MNHEY, SVGAGI.

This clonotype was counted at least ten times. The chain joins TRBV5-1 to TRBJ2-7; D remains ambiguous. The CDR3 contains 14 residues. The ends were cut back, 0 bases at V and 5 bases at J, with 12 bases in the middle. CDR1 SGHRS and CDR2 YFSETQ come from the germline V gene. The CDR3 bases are TGCGCCAGCAGCTTGGGCCAGTCCCACAACGAGCAGTACTTC. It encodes CASSLGQSHNEQYF.